The clone carrying this T cell receptor (beta chain) was counted only a few times. This sample is drawn from a study of blood T cells in healthy people across ages. A second PCR of roughly 7 to 11 cycles used a sample-barcoded 5' primer and a J-beta primer mix. Via MiXCR, TCRdb re-called the 5' RACE reads, giving one row per CDR3 protein. The table records approximately 900,000 distinct CDR3 sequences, approximately 32% of them present only once. These data also featured in a second study, about T cells of mothers and their children. Per that paper: The sample comes from eight to ten healthy Caucasian donors: mothers and children. Unrelated mother-child pairs always had slightly, but never significantly, lower normalized overlap than related pairs.

This TCR came from a woman aged 40 to 50 in good health. Input material: blood.

The CDR3 loop is CASMQGATEAFF. CDR3 in DNA: TGTGCCAGCATGCAGGGGGCTACTGAAGCTTTCTTT. This chain uses TRBV6-5 with TRBJ1-1; TRBD1 aligns across 8 bases. The V gene end was trimmed by 7 bases and the J gene end by 5 bases; junction bases not matched to a gene: 3. Per the germline V gene, CDR1 is MNHEY and CDR2 is SVGAGI. The CDR3 loop spans 12 amino acids.